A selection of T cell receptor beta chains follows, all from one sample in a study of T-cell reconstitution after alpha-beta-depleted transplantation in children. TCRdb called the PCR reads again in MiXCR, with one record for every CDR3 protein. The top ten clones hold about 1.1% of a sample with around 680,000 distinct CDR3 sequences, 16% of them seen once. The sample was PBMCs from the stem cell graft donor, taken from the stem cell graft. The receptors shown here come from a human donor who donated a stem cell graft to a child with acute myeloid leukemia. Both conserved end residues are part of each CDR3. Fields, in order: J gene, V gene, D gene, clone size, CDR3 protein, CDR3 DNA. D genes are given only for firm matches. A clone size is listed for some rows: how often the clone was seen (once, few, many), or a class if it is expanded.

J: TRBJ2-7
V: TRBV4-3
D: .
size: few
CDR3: CASSQDRTERGYEQYF
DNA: TGCGCCAGCAGCCAAGATAGAACGGAGAGGGGCTACGAGCAGTACTTC

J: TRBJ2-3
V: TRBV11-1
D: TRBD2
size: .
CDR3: CASSRRLAGGSTDTQYF
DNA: TGTGCCAGCAGCCGACGACTAGCGGGGGGGAGCACAGATACGCAGTATTTT

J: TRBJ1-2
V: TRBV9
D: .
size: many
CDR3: CASSGEGHGYTF
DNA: TGTGCCAGCAGCGGGGAGGGGCATGGCTACACCTTC

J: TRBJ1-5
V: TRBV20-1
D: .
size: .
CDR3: CSARNGGSNQPQHF
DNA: TGCAGTGCTAGAAACGGGGGAAGCAATCAGCCCCAGCATTTT

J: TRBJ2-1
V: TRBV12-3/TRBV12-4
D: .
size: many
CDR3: CASSLAPSSYNEQFF
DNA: TGTGCCAGCAGTTTAGCTCCGAGCTCCTACAATGAGCAGTTCTTC

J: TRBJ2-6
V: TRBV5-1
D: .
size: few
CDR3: CASSTTVGRGAQDNVLTF
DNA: TGCGCCAGCAGCACTACAGTTGGAAGGGGGGCTCAAGACAACGTCCTGACTTTC

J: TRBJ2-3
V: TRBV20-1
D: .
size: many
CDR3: CSARDPFRNVDTQYF
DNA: TGCAGTGCTAGAGATCCCTTCCGCAACGTAGATACGCAGTATTTT

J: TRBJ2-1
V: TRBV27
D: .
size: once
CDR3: CASSVGIDRFRDNEQFF
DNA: TGTGCCAGCAGCGTGGGGATCGACAGGTTTAGGGACAATGAGCAGTTCTTC

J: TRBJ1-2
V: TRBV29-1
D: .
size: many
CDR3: CSVEGGSAGKDGYTF
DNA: TGCAGCGTTGAAGGTGGAAGCGCAGGGAAAGATGGCTACACCTTC

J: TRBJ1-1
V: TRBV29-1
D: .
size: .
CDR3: CSAAHLNTEAFF
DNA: TGCAGCGCCGCTCATCTAAACACTGAAGCTTTCTTT

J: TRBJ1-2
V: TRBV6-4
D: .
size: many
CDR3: CASSRNGMTNYGYTF
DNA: TGTGCCAGCAGCAGGAATGGGATGACTAACTATGGCTACACCTTC

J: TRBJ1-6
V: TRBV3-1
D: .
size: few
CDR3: CASSQELSRGASPLHF
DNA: TGTGCCAGCAGCCAAGAATTGTCCAGGGGCGCTTCACCCCTCCACTTT

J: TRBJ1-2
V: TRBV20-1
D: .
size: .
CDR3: CSARGNTF
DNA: TGCAGTGCTAGAGGGAACACCTTC

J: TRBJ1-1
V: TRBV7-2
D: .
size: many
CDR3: CASSLISDRFMNTEAFF
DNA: TGTGCCAGCAGCTTAATTTCAGACAGATTCATGAACACTGAAGCTTTCTTT

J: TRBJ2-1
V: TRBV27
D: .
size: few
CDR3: CASSLSGVFNEQFF
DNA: TGTGCCAGCAGTTTATCCGGGGTCTTTAATGAGCAGTTCTTC

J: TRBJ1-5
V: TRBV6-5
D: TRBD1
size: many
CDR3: CASRADRARGSNQPQHF
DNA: TGTGCCAGCAGAGCCGACAGGGCGAGAGGTAGCAATCAGCCCCAGCATTTT

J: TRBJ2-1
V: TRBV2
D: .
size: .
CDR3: CASSGTTRGNEQFF
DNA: TGTGCCAGTTCCGGGACGACCCGTGGGAATGAGCAGTTCTTC

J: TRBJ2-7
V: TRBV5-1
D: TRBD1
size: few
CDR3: CASSWTGGRFIYEQYF
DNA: TGCGCCAGCAGCTGGACAGGGGGCAGGTTTATCTACGAGCAGTACTTC

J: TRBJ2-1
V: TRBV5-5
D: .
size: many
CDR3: CASSIGGEIEQFF
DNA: TGTGCCAGCAGCATCGGCGGGGAAATTGAGCAGTTCTTC

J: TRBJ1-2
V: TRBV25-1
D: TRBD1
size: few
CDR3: CASSESGGGYGYTF
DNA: TGTGCCAGCAGTGAGTCAGGGGGCGGCTATGGCTACACCTTC

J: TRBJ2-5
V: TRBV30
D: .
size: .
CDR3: CAWRDFGETQYF
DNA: TGTGCCTGGAGGGACTTTGGGGAGACCCAGTACTTC

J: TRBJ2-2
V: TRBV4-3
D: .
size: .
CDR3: CASSHNEYGELFF
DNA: TGCGCCAGCAGCCATAACGAATACGGGGAGCTGTTTTTT

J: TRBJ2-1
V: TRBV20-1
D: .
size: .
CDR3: CSARRDPENEQFF
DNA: TGCAGTGCTAGAAGGGACCCCGAGAATGAGCAGTTCTTC

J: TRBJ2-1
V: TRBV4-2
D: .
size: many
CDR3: CASSQDRGSGNEQFF
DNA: TGTGCCAGCAGCCAAGATCGGGGTAGCGGAAATGAGCAGTTCTTC

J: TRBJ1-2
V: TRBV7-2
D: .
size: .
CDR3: CASSGLEGKIYGYTF
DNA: TGTGCCAGCAGCGGCCTTGAGGGGAAGATCTATGGCTACACCTTC

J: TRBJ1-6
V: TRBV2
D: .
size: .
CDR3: CASSDEGISSPLHF
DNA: TGTGCCAGCAGTGATGAGGGGATTAGTTCACCCCTCCACTTT

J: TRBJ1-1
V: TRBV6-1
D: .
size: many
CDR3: CASRSPPRDYTEAFF
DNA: TGTGCCAGCAGATCCCCCCCCCGGGATTACACTGAAGCTTTCTTT

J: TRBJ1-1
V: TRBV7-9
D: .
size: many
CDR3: CASSLGHKILNTEAFF
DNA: TGTGCCAGCAGCTTGGGTCACAAAATCCTGAACACTGAAGCTTTCTTT

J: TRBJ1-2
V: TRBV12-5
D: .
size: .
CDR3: CASGSLPVAGYTF
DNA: TGTGCTAGTGGTTCCCTCCCCGTAGCTGGCTACACCTTC

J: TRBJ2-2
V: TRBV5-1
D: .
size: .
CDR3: CASKFAGELFF
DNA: TGCGCCAGCAAATTCGCCGGGGAGCTGTTTTTT

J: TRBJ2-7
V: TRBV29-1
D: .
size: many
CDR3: CSVARGLATNYEQYF
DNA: TGCAGCGTTGCCCGGGGGCTCGCCACTAACTACGAGCAGTACTTC

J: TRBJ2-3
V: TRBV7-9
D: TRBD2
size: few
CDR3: CASSLTGTTSKDTQYF
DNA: TGTGCCAGCAGCTTAACCGGGACTACCAGCAAGGATACGCAGTATTTT

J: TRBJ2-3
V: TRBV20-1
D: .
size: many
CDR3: CSAKGRAADTQYF
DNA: TGCAGTGCTAAAGGCCGGGCAGCCGATACGCAGTATTTT

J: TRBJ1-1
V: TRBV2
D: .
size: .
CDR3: CAIRVVNTEAFF
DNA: TGTGCCATCCGCGTAGTGAACACTGAAGCTTTCTTT

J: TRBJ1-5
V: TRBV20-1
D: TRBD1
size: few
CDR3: CSAGTGVVEQPQHF
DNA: TGCAGTGCTGGGACAGGGGTCGTCGAACAGCCCCAGCATTTT

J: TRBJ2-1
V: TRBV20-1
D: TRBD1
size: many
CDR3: CSARLMRDRVENEQFF
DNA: TGCAGTGCTAGACTGATGAGGGACAGGGTTGAGAATGAGCAGTTCTTC

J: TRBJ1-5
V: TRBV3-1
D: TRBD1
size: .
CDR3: CASSGTGDGNQPQHF
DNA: TGTGCCAGCAGCGGGACAGGGGACGGCAATCAGCCCCAGCATTTT

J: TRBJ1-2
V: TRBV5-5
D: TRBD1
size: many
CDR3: CASSPDRSLYGYTF
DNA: TGTGCCAGCAGTCCGGACAGGTCCCTCTATGGCTACACCTTC

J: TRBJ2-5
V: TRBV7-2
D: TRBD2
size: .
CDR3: CASVLLGLAEETQYF
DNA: TGTGCCAGCGTGCTCCTTGGCCTAGCGGAAGAGACCCAGTACTTC

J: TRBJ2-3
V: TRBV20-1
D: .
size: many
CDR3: CSAGEAGDTQYF
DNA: TGCAGTGCCGGAGAGGCAGGTGATACGCAGTATTTT

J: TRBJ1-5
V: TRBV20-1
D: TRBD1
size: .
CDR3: CSARGDRLNQPQHF
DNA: TGCAGTGCTAGAGGGGACAGGTTAAATCAGCCCCAGCATTTT

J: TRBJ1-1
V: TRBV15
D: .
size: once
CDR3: CATRSSGNTEAFF
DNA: TGTGCCACCAGATCTTCGGGGAACACTGAAGCTTTCTTT

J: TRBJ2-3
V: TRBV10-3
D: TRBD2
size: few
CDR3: CAISDSGTSGVGDTDTQYF
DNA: TGTGCCATCAGTGACTCCGGGACTAGCGGGGTGGGGGACACAGATACGCAGTATTTT

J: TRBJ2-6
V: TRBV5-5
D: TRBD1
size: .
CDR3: CASSPQGAWGANVLTF
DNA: TGTGCCAGCAGCCCACAGGGGGCGTGGGGGGCCAACGTCCTGACTTTC

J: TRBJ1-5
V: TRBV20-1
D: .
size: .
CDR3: CSAPPARGPRQPQHF
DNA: TGCAGTGCTCCCCCCGCCAGGGGCCCCAGACAGCCCCAGCATTTT

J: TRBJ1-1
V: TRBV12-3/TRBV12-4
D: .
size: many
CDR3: CASSSEGNTEAFF
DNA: TGTGCCAGCAGTTCCGAGGGAAACACTGAAGCTTTCTTT